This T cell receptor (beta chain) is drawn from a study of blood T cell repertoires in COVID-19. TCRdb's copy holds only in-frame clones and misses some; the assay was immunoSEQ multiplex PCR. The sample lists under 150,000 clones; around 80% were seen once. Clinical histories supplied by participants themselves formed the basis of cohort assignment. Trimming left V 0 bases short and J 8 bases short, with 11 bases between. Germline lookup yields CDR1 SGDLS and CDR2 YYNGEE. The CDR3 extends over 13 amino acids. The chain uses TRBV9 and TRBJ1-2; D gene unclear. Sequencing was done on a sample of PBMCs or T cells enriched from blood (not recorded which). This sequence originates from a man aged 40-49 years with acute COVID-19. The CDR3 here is CASSVAESGGYTF. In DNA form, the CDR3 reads TGTGCCAGCAGCGTAGCCGAGAGCGGAGGCTACACCTTC.